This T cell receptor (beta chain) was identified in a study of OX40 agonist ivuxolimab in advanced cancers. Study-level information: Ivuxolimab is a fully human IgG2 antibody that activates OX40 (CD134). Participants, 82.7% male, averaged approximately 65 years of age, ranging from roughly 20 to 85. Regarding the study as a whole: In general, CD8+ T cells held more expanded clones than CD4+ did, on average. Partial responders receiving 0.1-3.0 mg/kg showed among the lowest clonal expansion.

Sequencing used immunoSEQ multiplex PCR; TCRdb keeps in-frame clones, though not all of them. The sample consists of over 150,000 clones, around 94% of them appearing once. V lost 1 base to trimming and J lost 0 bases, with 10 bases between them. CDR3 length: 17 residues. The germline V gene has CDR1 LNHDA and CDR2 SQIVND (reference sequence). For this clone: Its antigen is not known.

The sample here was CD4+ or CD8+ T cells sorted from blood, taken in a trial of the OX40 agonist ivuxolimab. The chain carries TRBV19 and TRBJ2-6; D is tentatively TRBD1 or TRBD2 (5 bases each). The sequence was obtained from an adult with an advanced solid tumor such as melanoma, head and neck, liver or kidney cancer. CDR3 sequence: CASSIVGTRSGANVLTF. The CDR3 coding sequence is TGTGCCAGTAGTATAGTCGGGACCCGCTCTGGGGCCAACGTCCTGACTTTC.